This entry concerns a single T cell receptor (beta chain). No antigen is known for it. Method: immunoSEQ multiplex PCR; TCRdb's copy keeps in-frame clones and lacks some. The table has about 580,000 clones, nearly 98% seen once. These data belong to a study of shared clonotypes between healthy human individuals. Naive CD8 cells lacked CD45RO and underwent positive selection for CCR7, leaving out terminally differentiated effector memory CD45RA+ cells. Points from the study as a whole: There were few donors, and this limited the genetic and exposure-history diversity represented. The expectation was that sequencing depth would affect clonotype sharing among donors.

Germline assignment: CDR1 MDHEN and CDR2 SYDVKM. The ends lost 8 bases at V and 4 bases at J; junction bases unmatched: 21. CDR3 length equals 18 residues. This chain connects TRBV28 to TRBJ2-7; 9 bases match TRBD1. The TCR was taken from a man in his thirties or forties in good health. The sequenced sample was naive CD8+ T cells sorted from blood. CDR3 coding DNA: TGTGCCAGCGGGCCGCCGGGACAGGGTAAAAGAGTAGGTTACGAGCAGTACTTC. This gives the protein CASGPPGQGKRVGYEQYF.